This T cell receptor (beta chain) originates from a study of vaccination effects on CD4 cells after COVID-19. The method was immunoSEQ multiplex PCR; TCRdb's version includes in-frame clones alone and lacks a portion of them. This sample carries around 79,000 clones, about 70% of them seen once, and the ten largest clones take approximately 1.5%. For this clone: Its cognate antigen is unknown.

The ends were cut back, 7 bases at V and 1 base at J, with 18 bases in the middle. From germline, CDR1 is SGHRS and CDR2 YFSETQ. The CDR3 extends over 16 amino acids. Whole-study results and caveats: Infection- and vaccine-induced clones contracted markedly late after vaccination.

Under the ViraFEST assay, PBMC were stimulated with viral peptide pools so that antigen-specific CD4+ T cells expanded. Sequencing was performed afterwards. Culture lasted roughly 9 days before CD4+ T cell isolation. Previously uninfected by SARS-CoV-2, the vaccine recipients also showed negative nucleocapsid antibodies. Supplemented with roughly 9 IU/ml IL-2 and about 10 ug/ml peptides, 2 million to 2.5 million PBMC per well were kept in culture. The chain is built from TRBV5-1 and TRBJ1-5; no clear D gene. Source: CD4+ T cells from PBMCs cultured with HCoV-229E spike peptides, taken before COVID-19 vaccination. This clonotype was obtained from a human donor who received a COVID-19 vaccine. CDR3 residues: CASPWRKNGSNQPQHF. DNA of the CDR3: TGCGCCAGCCCTTGGAGGAAGAACGGGAGCAATCAGCCCCAGCATTTT.